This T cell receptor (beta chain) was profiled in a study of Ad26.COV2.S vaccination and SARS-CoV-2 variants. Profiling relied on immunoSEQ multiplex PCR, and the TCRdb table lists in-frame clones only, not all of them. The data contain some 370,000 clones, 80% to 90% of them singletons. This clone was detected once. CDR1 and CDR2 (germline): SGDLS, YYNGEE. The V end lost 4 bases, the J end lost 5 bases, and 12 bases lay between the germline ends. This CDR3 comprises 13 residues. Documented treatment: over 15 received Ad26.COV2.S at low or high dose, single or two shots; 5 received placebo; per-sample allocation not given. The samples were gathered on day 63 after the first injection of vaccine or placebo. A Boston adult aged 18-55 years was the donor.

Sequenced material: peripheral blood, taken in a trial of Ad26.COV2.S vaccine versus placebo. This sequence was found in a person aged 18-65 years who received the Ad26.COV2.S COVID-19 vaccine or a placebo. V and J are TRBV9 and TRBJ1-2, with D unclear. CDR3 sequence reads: CASSSRWGYGYTF. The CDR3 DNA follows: TGTGCCAGCAGCTCCCGGTGGGGTTATGGCTACACCTTC.